This TCR beta chain derives from a study of Tregs in tolerant kidney transplant recipients. V was pared by 2 bases and J by 3 bases, with 8 bases between. Per the germline V gene, CDR1 is SGHDT and CDR2 is YYEEEE. The CDR3 has 13 residues. Thawed PBMCs were FACS-sorted into unstimulated CD4+CD25+CD127- regulatory T cells, CD4+CD25- non-regulatory cells, CD4 and CD8 cells. This clone was seen only a few times. Its specificity is unknown. TCRdb keeps only in-frame clones here, not all; method: immunoSEQ multiplex PCR. The sample holds 110,000 or so clones, 92% seen once. Study findings and constraints: Tregs expanded with activated donor B cells seemed most donor-specific.

The TCR originated in a human donor in good health. The chain couples TRBV5-6 to TRBJ1-2; D uncertain. The material sequenced was CD4+ T cells from blood. CDR3 sequence reads: CASSFQDYYGYTF. CDR3 sequence (DNA): TGTGCCAGCAGCTTCCAGGATTACTATGGCTACACCTTC.